The 7 T cell receptor beta chains below come from one sample, sequenced in a study of beta chain features in type 1 diabetes. Whole-study findings and limits: A moderate, significant TCRB CDR3 shortening appeared in type 1 diabetes across four CD4+ subsets.

These receptors have no known antigen. The whole isolated RNA underwent reverse transcription, so sequencing captured expressed TCRB transcripts. Method: immunoSEQ multiplex PCR; TCRdb's copy keeps in-frame clones and lacks some. The table records hundreds of thousands of clones, 11% to 15% of them present only once. The sequenced sample consisted of naive CD4+ T cells from blood. The source of these receptors is a man aged 18 to 30 with type 1 diabetes.

CDR3 bases: TGTGCCAGCAGCCCCCAGACAGGGGGCTACGATCAGCCCCAGCATTTT. Translating gives CASSPQTGGYDQPQHF. The chain is built from TRBV7-2 and TRBJ1-5, with 10 positions matching TRBD1. V shed 5 bases, J shed 5 bases, and the junction held 9 bases outside the gene matches. This CDR3 has 16 amino acids. Germline lookup yields CDR1 SGHTA and CDR2 FQGNSA.

This sequence joins TRBV23-1 and TRBJ2-1; D unresolved. TRBV23-1 is noted as an ORF with a role that remains uncertain. The CDR3 has 14 amino acids. V lost 2 bases, J lost 5 bases, and 10 bases lay in between. The DNA for the CDR3 is TGCGCCAGCAGTCAAATAAAGCGCCACAATGAGCAGTTCTTC. This sequence encodes CASSQIKRHNEQFF.

This clone was counted only a few times. The J gene is TRBJ2-7, the V gene TRBV4-1, with TRBD2 identical over 9 bases. The CDR3 is 15 residues long. CDR1 MGHRA and CDR2 YSYEKL come from the germline V gene. J gave up 6 bases and V 5 bases, and 11 bases lay outside the gene matches. The CDR3 loop reads CASSEGLAGRGEQYF. In DNA, the CDR3 is TGCGCCAGCAGCGAGGGGCTAGCGGGGCGGGGCGAGCAGTACTTC.

This chain connects TRBV7-9 to TRBJ1-2; 9 bases agree with TRBD1. CDR1 and CDR2 from the germline V gene are SEHNR and FQNEAQ (reference sequence). This CDR3 is 16 amino acids long. V was clipped by 1 base and J by 5 bases; unmatched bases: 8. The CDR3 spells CASSLELTGGAYGYTF. The DNA of the CDR3 is TGTGCCAGCAGCTTAGAGCTAACAGGGGGCGCATATGGCTACACCTTC.

V is TRBV12-2 and J is TRBJ2-4. TRBV12-2 is shown as a pseudogene. CDR3 size: 16 residues. In nucleotides, the CDR3 is TGTGCAAGTCGCTTAAGGGAGAGGGCAGGGCGGGACATTCAGTACTTC. Translating it yields CASRLRERAGRDIQYF.

This clone was recorded a few times. The chain recombines TRBV7-9 with TRBJ1-1; no firm D call. The CDR3 sequence is 16 residues long. The germline V gene encodes CDR1 SEHNR and CDR2 FQNEAQ (reference sequence). Trimming removed 5 bases at V and 1 base at J, with 17 bases between. The CDR3 nucleotides are TGTGCCAGCAGCCCTCCTGGACTGAACGCGAACACTGAAGCTTTCTTT. Translated: CASSPPGLNANTEAFF.

This clone has a handful of counts. The chain couples TRBV19 to TRBJ1-1; maybe TRBD1 (6 bases). CDR3 length: 14 amino acids. Trimming took 7 bases from V and 5 from J, leaving 17 bases between them. CDR1 and CDR2 (germline): LNHDA, SQIVND (reference sequence). This CDR3 reads CASIPQGSKTEAFF. The CDR3 DNA sequence: TGTGCCAGTATTCCTCAGGGGAGTAAAACTGAAGCTTTCTTT.